What follows are 2 T cell receptor beta chains derived from one specimen sequenced in a study of cytomegalovirus exposure and HLA in healthy donors. It was with 60 Vbeta and 13 Jbeta primers that the PCR ran. The assay was immunoSEQ multiplex PCR, and TCRdb's table has in-frame clones only and misses some. The profile shows around 150,000 clones, about three quarters of them singletons. Sequenced: PBMCs. These receptors originate from a woman in her thirties in good health and CMV-seronegative.

V gene TRBV14 combines with J gene TRBJ1-1; D gene unclear. The CDR3 extends over 17 amino acids. V lost 0 bases, J lost 0 bases, and 14 bases lay in between. Germline V lookup: CDR1 SGHDN, CDR2 FVKESK. In DNA, the CDR3 is TGTGCCAGCAGCCAAGATAGTAAAACCCTAATGAACACTGAAGCTTTCTTT. Translated, it gives CASSQDSKTLMNTEAFF.

The V and J genes are TRBV28 and TRBJ1-5; TRBD1 is a possible D gene (5 bases). The CDR3 has 16 amino acids. Germline V gene lookup returns CDR1 MDHEN and CDR2 SYDVKM. Trimming pared 6 bases from V and 3 bases from J, leaving 18 bases between. CDR3: CASSIFARGANQPQHF. The CDR3 DNA sequence: TGTGCCAGCAGCATTTTCGCGCGCGGGGCCAATCAGCCCCAGCATTTT.